This T cell receptor (beta chain) comes out of a study of OX40 agonist ivuxolimab in advanced cancers. Turning to the study itself: Allowance was made for prior anti-PD-1, anti-PD-L1 or anti-CTLA-4 therapy, and 40% to 45% had some.

A remark on this clone: Its antigen is unidentified.

Whole-study findings and limits: The study found that CD8+ T cells averaged more expanded clones than CD4+. There was clonal expansion of CD4+ and CD8+ blood T cells by week 6 at 0.1 to 3.0 mg/kg. The authors did not determine the antigen specificity of the expanded peripheral T cells.

Libraries were prepared by immunoSEQ multiplex PCR; TCRdb keeps only in-frame clonotypes and omits some of them. The sample lists 40,000 to 45,000 clones, approximately 90% occurring once. CDR3 length: 17 amino acids. The ends were cut back, 0 bases at V and 6 bases at J, with 19 bases in the middle. Germline loops: CDR1 SGHDT, CDR2 YYEEEE. This TCR came from an adult with an advanced solid tumor such as melanoma, head and neck, liver or kidney cancer. The material sequenced was CD4+ or CD8+ T cells sorted from blood, taken in a trial of the OX40 agonist ivuxolimab. The chain recombines TRBV5-6 with TRBJ1-5; the D gene is possibly TRBD1 (5 bases). The CDR3 nucleotides are TGTGCCAGCAGCTTGGCCGGGACCAAACACGCAAGTCAGCCCCAGCATTTT. Protein product: CASSLAGTKHASQPQHF.